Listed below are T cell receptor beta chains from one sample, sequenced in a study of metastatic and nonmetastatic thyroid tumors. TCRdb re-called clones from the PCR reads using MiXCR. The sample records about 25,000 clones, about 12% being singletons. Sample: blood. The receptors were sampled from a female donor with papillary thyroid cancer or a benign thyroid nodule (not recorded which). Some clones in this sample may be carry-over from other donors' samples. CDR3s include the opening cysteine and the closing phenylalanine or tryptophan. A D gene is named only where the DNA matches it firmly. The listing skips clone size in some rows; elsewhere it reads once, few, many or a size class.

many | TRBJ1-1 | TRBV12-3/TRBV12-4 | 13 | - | CASRRGQNTEAFF | TGTGCCAGCAGGAGGGGACAGAACACTGAAGCTTTCTTT
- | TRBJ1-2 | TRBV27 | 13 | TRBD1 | CASSFGQAYGYTF | TGTGCCAGCAGTTTTGGACAGGCCTATGGCTACACCTTC
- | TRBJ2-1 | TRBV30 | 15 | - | CAWRGAPFSYNEQFF | TGTGCCTGGCGGGGTGCTCCGTTTTCCTACAATGAGCAGTTCTTC
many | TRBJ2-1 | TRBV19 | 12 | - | CASSMGVGEQFF | TGTGCCAGTAGTATGGGGGTTGGGGAGCAGTTCTTC
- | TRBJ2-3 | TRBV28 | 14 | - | CASSWGSGTDTQYF | TGTGCCAGCAGTTGGGGGAGCGGCACAGATACGCAGTATTTT
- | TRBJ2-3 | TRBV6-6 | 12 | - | CASSYKADTQYF | TGTGCCAGCAGTTACAAGGCAGATACGCAGTATTTT
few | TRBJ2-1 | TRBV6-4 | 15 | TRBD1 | CASRADRGDRNEQFF | TGTGCCAGCAGGGCGGACAGGGGCGACCGGAATGAGCAGTTCTTC
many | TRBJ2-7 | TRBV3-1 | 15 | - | CASSLPGTGLVEQYF | TGTGCAAGCAGCCTCCCGGGTACCGGTCTTGTGGAGCAGTACTTC
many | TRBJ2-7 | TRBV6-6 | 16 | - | CASSYSVTNVFHEQYF | TGTGCCAGCAGTTATAGTGTGACAAACGTCTTTCACGAGCAGTACTTC
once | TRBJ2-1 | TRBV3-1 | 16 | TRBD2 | CASSQDPGTSDNEQFF | TGTGCCAGCAGCCAAGACCCGGGGACTAGCGACAATGAGCAGTTCTTC
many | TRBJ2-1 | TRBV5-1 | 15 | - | CASRNYGGSYNEQFF | TGCGCCAGCAGGAACTATGGGGGCTCCTACAATGAGCAGTTCTTC
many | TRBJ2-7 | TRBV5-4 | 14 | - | CASSLGPQGGEQYF | TGTGCCAGCAGCTTGGGGCCCCAAGGCGGCGAGCAGTACTTC
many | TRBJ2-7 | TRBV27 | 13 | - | CASSSRNYYEQYF | TGTGCCAGCAGTTCCCGAAACTACTACGAGCAGTACTTC
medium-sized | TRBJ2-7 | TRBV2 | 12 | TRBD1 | CARGQGVYEQYF | TGTGCCAGAGGACAGGGGGTATACGAGCAGTACTTC
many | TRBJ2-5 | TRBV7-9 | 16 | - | CASSLSRGNKKETQYF | TGTGCCAGCAGCTTGAGTCGTGGGAATAAAAAAGAGACCCAGTACTTC
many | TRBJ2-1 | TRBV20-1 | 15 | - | CSARDPRGPYNEQFF | TGCAGTGCTAGAGATCCCAGGGGTCCCTACAATGAGCAGTTCTTC
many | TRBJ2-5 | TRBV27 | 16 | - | CASSEGDGAPQETQYF | TGTGCCAGCAGTGAGGGGGACGGGGCCCCCCAAGAGACCCAGTACTTC
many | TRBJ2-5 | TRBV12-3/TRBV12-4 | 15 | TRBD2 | CASRQTGLAGETQYF | TGTGCCAGCAGACAAACGGGACTAGCGGGAGAGACCCAGTACTTC
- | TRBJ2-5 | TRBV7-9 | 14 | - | CASSPSGGLETQYF | TGTGCCAGCAGCCCGTCGGGGGGCCTTGAGACCCAGTACTTC
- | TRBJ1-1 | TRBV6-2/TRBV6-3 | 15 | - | CASSSPTALNTEAFF | TGTGCCAGCAGTTCCCCGACAGCTCTAAACACTGAAGCTTTCTTT
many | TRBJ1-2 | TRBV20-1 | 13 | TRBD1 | CSASRTGNYGYTF | TGCAGTGCTAGTAGGACAGGGAACTATGGCTACACCTTC
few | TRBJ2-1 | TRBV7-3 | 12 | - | CASSLGMDEQFF | TGTGCCAGCAGCTTGGGTATGGATGAGCAGTTCTTC
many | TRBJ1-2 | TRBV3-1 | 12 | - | CASSQDLTGYTF | TGTGCCAGCAGCCAAGATCTTACCGGCTACACCTTC
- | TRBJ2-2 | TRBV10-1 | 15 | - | CSSSDTGTRAGELFF | TGCTCCAGCAGTGATACGGGGACGCGGGCGGGGGAGCTGTTTTTT
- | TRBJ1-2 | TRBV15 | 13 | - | CATSRRATDGYTF | TGTGCCACCAGCCGACGGGCCACCGATGGCTACACCTTC
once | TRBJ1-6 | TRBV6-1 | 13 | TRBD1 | CATRRTGNTPLHF | TGTGCCACCAGGCGGACAGGGAATACACCCCTCCACTTT
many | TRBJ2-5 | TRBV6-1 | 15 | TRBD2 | CASSQPGLGKETQYF | TGTGCCAGCAGCCAGCCGGGACTAGGTAAAGAGACCCAGTACTTC
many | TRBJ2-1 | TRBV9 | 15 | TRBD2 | CASSRAGGAGDEQFF | TGTGCCAGCAGCCGAGCGGGAGGAGCGGGGGATGAGCAGTTCTTC
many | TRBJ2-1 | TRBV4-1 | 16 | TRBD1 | CASSQDAGGFSIEQFF | TGCGCCAGCAGCCAAGATGCAGGGGGCTTCTCAATTGAGCAGTTCTTC
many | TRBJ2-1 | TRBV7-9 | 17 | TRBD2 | CASSLVGLAGFYNEQFF | TGTGCCAGCAGCTTAGTCGGTCTAGCGGGATTCTACAATGAGCAGTTCTTC
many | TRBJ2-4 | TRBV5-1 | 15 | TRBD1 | CASSLDRGIKNIQYF | TGCGCCAGCAGCTTGGACAGGGGGATTAAAAACATTCAGTACTTC
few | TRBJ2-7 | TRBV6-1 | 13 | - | CACSQTGAGEQYF | TGTGCCTGCAGCCAAACGGGGGCAGGGGAGCAGTACTTC
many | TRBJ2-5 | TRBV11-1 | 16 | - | CASSFWGASDFVAQYF | TGTGCCAGCAGCTTTTGGGGTGCCTCCGACTTCGTGGCCCAGTACTTC
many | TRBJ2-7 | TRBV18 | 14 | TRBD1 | CASSHGTGAYEQYF | TGTGCCAGCTCTCACGGGACAGGGGCCTACGAGCAGTACTTC
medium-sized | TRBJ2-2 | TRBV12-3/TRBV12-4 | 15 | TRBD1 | CASIGGQTNTGELFF | TGTGCCAGCATTGGGGGACAGACGAACACCGGGGAGCTGTTTTTT
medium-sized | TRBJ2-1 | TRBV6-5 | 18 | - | CASSFSLYSGSSYNEQFF | TGTGCCAGCAGTTTCTCCCTCTATAGCGGAAGCTCCTACAATGAGCAGTTCTTC
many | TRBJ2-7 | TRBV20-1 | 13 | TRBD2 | CSARLAAPYEQYF | TGCAGTGCAAGACTAGCGGCCCCCTACGAGCAGTACTTC
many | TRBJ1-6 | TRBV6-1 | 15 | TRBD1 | CASRLETGRNSPLHF | TGTGCCAGCAGATTAGAGACAGGGAGGAATTCACCCCTCCACTTT
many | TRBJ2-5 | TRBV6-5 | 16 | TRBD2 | CASSSGLAGGAETQYF | TGTGCCAGCAGTTCCGGACTAGCGGGAGGTGCTGAGACCCAGTACTTC
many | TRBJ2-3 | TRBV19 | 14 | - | CASSAGTGSDTQYF | TGTGCCAGTAGTGCCGGGACTGGGTCAGATACGCAGTATTTT
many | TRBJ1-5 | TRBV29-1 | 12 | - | CSVGGPNQPQHF | TGCAGCGTTGGGGGACCGAATCAGCCCCAGCATTTT
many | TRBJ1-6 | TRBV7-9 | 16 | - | CASSLLRGGLNSPLHF | TGTGCCAGCAGCCTACTCCGTGGGGGGCTTAATTCACCCCTCCACTTT
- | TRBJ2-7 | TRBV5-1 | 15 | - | CASSLYGTAPYEHYF | TGCGCCAGCAGCTTGTACGGCACAGCTCCCTACGAGCATTACTTC
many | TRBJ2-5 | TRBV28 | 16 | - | CASSFSEGQTQETQYF | TGTGCCAGCAGTTTTTCGGAAGGACAGACCCAAGAGACCCAGTACTTC
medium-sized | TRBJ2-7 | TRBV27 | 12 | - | CASSSGVGEQYF | TGTGCCAGCAGCAGTGGGGTCGGCGAGCAGTACTTC
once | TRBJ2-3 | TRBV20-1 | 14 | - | CSAIEWNTSDTQYF | TGCAGTGCTATCGAGTGGAACACTAGCGATACGCAGTATTTT
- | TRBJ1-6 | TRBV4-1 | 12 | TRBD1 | CASSQPPGQEVF | TGCGCCAGCAGCCAGCCCCCGGGACAGGAGGTTTTT
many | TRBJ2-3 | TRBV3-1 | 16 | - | CASSPLGGTSTDTQYF | TGTGCCAGCAGCCCGTTGGGGGGTACTAGCACAGATACGCAGTATTTT
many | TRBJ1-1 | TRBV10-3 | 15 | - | CAISESTAMNTEAFF | TGTGCCATCAGTGAGTCAACAGCCATGAACACTGAAGCTTTCTTC
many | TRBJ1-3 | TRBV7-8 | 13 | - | CASSPPSGNTIYF | TGTGCCAGCAGCCCGCCCTCTGGAAACACCATATATTTT
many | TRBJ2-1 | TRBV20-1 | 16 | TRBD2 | CSASLWGLAGNNEQFF | TGCAGTGCTAGTCTCTGGGGCCTAGCGGGAAACAATGAGCAGTTCTTC
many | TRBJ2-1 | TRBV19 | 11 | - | CASSMRDEQFF | TGTGCCAGTAGTATGCGAGATGAGCAGTTCTTC
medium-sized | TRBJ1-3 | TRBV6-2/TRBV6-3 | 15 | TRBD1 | CASRDGQGAGNTIYF | TGTGCCAGCAGGGATGGACAGGGGGCCGGAAACACCATATATTTT
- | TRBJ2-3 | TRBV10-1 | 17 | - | CASRPNQLEGGGDTQYF | TGCGCCAGCAGGCCGAATCAACTAGAGGGGGGCGGTGATACGCAGTATTTT
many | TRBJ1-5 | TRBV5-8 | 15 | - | CASSLSGFLGQPQHF | TGTGCCAGCAGCTTGTCAGGGTTTTTAGGTCAGCCCCAGCATTTT
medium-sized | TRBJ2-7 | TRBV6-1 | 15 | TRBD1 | CASTPPGQGWYEQYF | TGTGCCAGCACCCCACCGGGACAGGGGTGGTACGAGCAGTACTTC
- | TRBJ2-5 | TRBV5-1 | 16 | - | CASSTSGQGYQETQYF | TGCGCCAGCAGCACTAGCGGACAGGGATACCAAGAGACCCAGTACTTC